A single sample is the source of the 28 T cell receptor beta chains below, sequenced in a study of blood T cell repertoires in COVID-19. Profiled with immunoSEQ multiplex PCR; TCRdb holds only in-frame clones, not every one. The table lists hundreds of thousands of clones, nearly 90% of them singletons, with around 3% in the top ten. The source material was peripheral blood. The receptors come from a man younger than 30 with active or convalescent COVID-19.

V usage is TRBV5-1 and J usage is TRBJ2-7, with D perhaps TRBD2 (5 bases). V shed 0 bases and J shed 2 bases, with 15 bases lying between them. This CDR3 spans 16 amino acids. CDR1 is SGHRS and CDR2 is YFSETQ in the germline V gene. For the CDR3, the DNA is TGCGCCAGCAGCTTGGCCGGGGTTCCCGGACCCTACGAGCAGTACTTC. Translation: CASSLAGVPGPYEQYF.

The chain joins TRBV28 to TRBJ2-7, with 7 positions matching TRBD2. The CDR3 extends over 16 amino acids. Germline CDR1 reads MDHEN; CDR2 reads SYDVKM. V lost 5 bases and J lost 3; bases outside the gene matches: 13. The CDR3 DNA follows: TGTGCCAGCAGTCCTGCTCTCCTAGCGGTTAACTACGAGCAGTACTTC. The encoded protein is CASSPALLAVNYEQYF.

This chain joins TRBV5-1 and TRBJ1-5; unclear D gene. Germline CDR1 is SGHRS and CDR2 is YFSETQ. The CDR3 covers 16 residues. With 2 bases removed from V and 0 bases from J, the gap between germline ends came to 12 bases. The CDR3 DNA is TGCGCCAGCAGCTTCACCGGTCCCTATAGCAATCAGCCCCAGCATTTT. The encoded protein is CASSFTGPYSNQPQHF.

The chain recombines TRBV9 with TRBJ1-6, with D possibly being TRBD1 (5 bases). CDR3 length: 14 residues. Germline assignment: CDR1 SGDLS and CDR2 YYNGEE. V was shortened by 3 bases and J by 9 bases, with 13 bases between the two germline ends. In nucleotides, the CDR3 is TGTGCCAGCAGCGGATGGCAGGGTAGTTCACCCCTCCACTTT. Amino acid sequence: CASSGWQGSSPLHF.

The rearrangement links TRBV20-1 to TRBJ2-5; D unclear. With 6 bases removed from V and 5 bases from J, the gap between germline ends came to 7 bases. This CDR3 has 10 amino acids. Per the germline V gene, CDR1 is DFQATT and CDR2 is SNEGSKA (reference sequence). The CDR3 bases are TGCAGTGCCACGGTGGAGACCCAGTACTTC. Amino acid sequence: CSATVETQYF.

This chain links TRBV4-3 with TRBJ2-5; D possibly corresponds to TRBD1 (6 bases). There are 15 residues in the CDR3. Germline CDR1 reads LGHNA; CDR2 reads YSLEER. Trimming removed 0 bases from V and 4 bases from J, with 12 bases in between. The CDR3 sequence: CASSQDTGPRETQYF. Here the CDR3 DNA reads TGCGCCAGCAGCCAAGATACAGGGCCCCGAGAGACCCAGTACTTC.

This clone occurred once. The CDR3 region has the DNA TGTGCCAGCAACAACGGACTAGCGGGGGGGCCGGGACAAGAGACCCAGTACTTC. This sequence encodes CASNNGLAGGPGQETQYF. The rearrangement joins TRBV9 to TRBJ2-5; 15 nucleotides match TRBD2. The germline CDR1 and CDR2 sequences are SGDLS and YYNGEE. The CDR3 sequence is 18 residues long. The V gene end was trimmed by 6 bases and the J gene end by 2 bases; junction bases not matched to a gene: 11.

The chain is built from TRBV4-2 and TRBJ2-1, with TRBD2 identical over 9 bases. Germline V gene data show CDR1 as LGHNA and CDR2 as YNFKEQ. The J segment lost 7 bases and the V segment lost 1 base, leaving 11 bases of the junction unmatched. This CDR3 spans 17 amino acids. The CDR3 nucleotides read TGTGCCAGCAGCCAAGTTATAGCTAGCGGGGTCTATAATGAGCAGTTCTTC. This gives the protein CASSQVIASGVYNEQFF.

This chain joins TRBV28 and TRBJ2-3, with D perhaps TRBD2 (6 bases). Trimming shortened V by 7 bases and J by 6 bases, and 17 bases separated the two germline ends. The CDR3 runs to 14 residues. Germline V gene lookup returns CDR1 MDHEN and CDR2 SYDVKM. The CDR3 is CASIQGLTGDTQYF. In DNA, the CDR3 is TGTGCCAGCATCCAAGGACTAACCGGGGATACGCAGTATTTT.

The CDR3 nucleotides are TGTGCCATCAGTATTTCCAGGGGGATCACTGAAGCTTTCTTT. Translated: CAISISRGITEAFF. The chain has TRBV10-3 and TRBJ1-1; 7 bases align to TRBD1. V was pared by 5 bases and J by 4 bases, with 7 bases of the junction left unmatched. The CDR3 loop spans 14 amino acids. Looked up from germline, CDR1 is ENHRY and CDR2 is SYGVKD.

This chain uses TRBV30 with TRBJ2-6; 7 positions match TRBD1. The CDR3 covers 15 residues. Germline V CDR1 and CDR2: GTSNPN, SVGIG (reference sequence). The V segment lost 2 bases and the J segment 2 bases; nucleotides outside the gene matches: 3. The CDR3 coding sequence is TGTGCCTGGAGTAAAACAGGGGCTGGGGCCAACGTCCTGACTTTC. This codes for CAWSKTGAGANVLTF. Combining the CDR3 with reference TRBV30 and TRBJ2-6 gives the whole variable domain SQTIHQWPATLVQPVGSPLSLECTVEGTSNPNLYWYRQAAGRGLQLLFYSVGIGQISSEVPQNLSASRPQDRQFILSSKKLLLSDSGFYLCAWSKTGAGANVLTFGAGSRLTVL.

This clone was counted once. CDR3 in amino acids: CASSLTHEYGYTF. For the CDR3, the DNA is TGTGCCAGCAGCTTAACTCATGAGTATGGCTACACCTTC. V and J are TRBV11-1 and TRBJ1-2; no reliable D call. V dropped 2 bases and J dropped 5 bases, with 9 bases sitting between them. CDR3 length: 13 residues. Germline-derived CDR1 and CDR2 are SGHAT and FQDESV (reference sequence).

V gene TRBV7-9 combines with J gene TRBJ2-7, with TRBD2 identical over 8 bases. Trimming cost V 4 bases and J 5 bases; bases outside gene matches: 4. The CDR3 is 13 amino acids. CDR1 is SEHNR, CDR2 FQNEAQ, per germline (reference sequence). The DNA of the CDR3 is TGTGCCAGCAGCTCCGGACTAGCCAACGAGCAGTACTTC. Its protein product is CASSSGLANEQYF. Full variable domain (missing parts from reference TRBV7-9 and TRBJ2-7): DTGVSQNPRHKITKRGQNVTFRCDPISEHNRLYWYRQTLGQGPEFLTYFQNEAQLEKSRLLSDRFSAERPKGSFSTLEIQRTEQGDSAMYLCASSSGLANEQYFGPGTRLTVT.

V usage is TRBV6-5 and J usage is TRBJ2-7; TRBD2 aligns across 8 bases. Germline V gene sequence: CDR1 MNHEY, CDR2 SVGAGI. The CDR3 has 14 residues. J gave up 5 bases and V 2 bases, and 5 bases lay outside the gene matches. The CDR3 DNA sequence: TGTGCCAGCAGTTACAGCGGGAGCGGGGACGAGCAGTACTTC. Residues: CASSYSGSGDEQYF.

In this sample, this clone turned up once. At one boundary the junction diverges from the germline segment, which might be a read error. The chain links TRBV7-7 to TRBJ2-5, with a possible D match to TRBD1 (7 bases). Germline CDR1 reads SSHAT; CDR2 reads FNYEAQ (reference sequence). This CDR3 spans 14 amino acids. CDR3 amino acids: CASSQGGRRETQYF. Written as DNA, the CDR3 is TGTGCTAGCAGCCAGGGGGGCAGGAGGGAGACCCAGTACTTC.

This clone was observed once. Other DNA sequences from this sample encode an identical CDR3 as well. The chain links TRBV11-2 to TRBJ1-2; 8 nucleotides align to TRBD1. The germline gives CDR1 SGHAT, CDR2 FQNNGV. V lost 3 bases, J lost 4 bases, and 10 bases stayed unmatched. This CDR3 has 16 residues. The CDR3 sequence: CASSFFREGQGYGYTF. CDR3 coding DNA: TGTGCCAGCAGCTTCTTTCGCGAAGGACAGGGCTATGGCTACACCTTC.

V usage is TRBV9 and J usage is TRBJ2-3; D is perhaps TRBD2 (5 bases). Germline CDR1 reads SGDLS; CDR2 reads YYNGEE. There are 16 residues in the CDR3. The V end lost 3 bases, the J end lost 4 bases, and 18 bases lay between the germline ends. CDR3 region: CASSALITFGADTQYF. The CDR3, as DNA: TGTGCCAGCAGCGCTCTTATAACCTTCGGGGCAGATACGCAGTATTTT.

This clone appeared a single time. The gene calls are TRBV19 and TRBJ2-7, with TRBD1 identical over 10 bases. The CDR3 has 16 residues. Germline V gives CDR1 LNHDA, CDR2 SQIVND (reference sequence). Trimming at V came to 5 bases and at J to 4 bases, leaving 11 bases not matched to a gene. CDR3 DNA: TGTGCCAGTAGTTCACACACCGGACAGGGGGGTTACGAGCAGTACTTC. It is translated as CASSSHTGQGGYEQYF.

The chain uses TRBV7-2 and TRBJ1-5, with 9 bases matching TRBD1. Unmatched junction bases numbered 2, after V lost 6 bases and J lost 5 bases. CDR1 SGHTA and CDR2 FQGNSA come from the germline V gene. The CDR3 loop spans 13 amino acids. DNA of the CDR3: TGTGCCAGCAGAGGGACAGGGTATCAGCCCCAGCATTTT. Its translation is CASRGTGYQPQHF.

J is TRBJ2-2 and V is TRBV7-9; TRBD2 matches 7 bases. This CDR3 has 15 amino acids. The germline V gene has CDR1 SEHNR and CDR2 FQNEAQ (reference sequence). V lost 5 bases to trimming and J lost 6 bases; unmatched junction nucleotides: 9. This CDR3 is CASSTGTNFPGELFF. CDR3 nucleotide sequence: TGTGCCAGCAGCACCGGGACTAATTTCCCCGGGGAGCTGTTTTTT.

The chain combines TRBV3-1 (or the pseudogene TRBV3-2) with TRBJ1-1, with a possible D match to TRBD1 (5 bases). Germline V CDR1 and CDR2: LGHDT, YNNKEL (reference sequence). V lost 4 bases to trimming and J lost 10 bases, with 16 bases between them. The CDR3 extends over 13 amino acids. This CDR3 reads CASSPHPRGRAFF. CDR3 nucleotide sequence: TGTGCCAGCAGCCCTCATCCGCGGGGGAGAGCTTTCTTT.

The rearrangement links TRBV4-3 to TRBJ2-7, with D unclear. The CDR3 length is 12 residues. Germline CDR1 is LGHNA and CDR2 is YSLEER. The V end was cut by 0 bases, the J end by 6 bases, with 6 bases between. The CDR3 nucleotides read TGCGCCAGCAGCCAAGATAGACTCGAGCAGTACTTC. Translated, it gives CASSQDRLEQYF.

The chain is built from TRBV27 and TRBJ2-1; no firm D call. V was clipped by 6 bases and J by 2 bases, with 8 bases between them. CDR1 and CDR2 from the germline V gene are MNHEY and SMNVEV (reference sequence). The CDR3 spans 13 residues. DNA for the CDR3: TGTGCCAGCAGACCCGGAGCCTACAATGAGCAGTTCTTC. Amino acid sequence: CASRPGAYNEQFF.

The chain is built from TRBV6-1 and TRBJ2-5; 13 nucleotides line up with TRBD2. The CDR3 runs 15 residues. Losses at the gene ends were 2 bases for V and 8 bases for J; bases not matched to a gene: 5. Germline V gene sequence: CDR1 MNHNS, CDR2 SASEGT. CDR3 loop: CASSEPTSGGDTQYF. The CDR3 bases are TGTGCCAGCAGTGAACCCACTAGCGGGGGGGACACCCAGTACTTC.

V gene TRBV5-8 combines with J gene TRBJ1-2; D remains unclear. The length of the CDR3 is 14 residues. Germline V gene data show CDR1 as SGHTS and CDR2 as YDEGEE. V was pared by 0 bases and J by 2 bases, with 8 bases between. CDR3 sequence (DNA): TGTGCCAGCAGCTTGGGCAGTACAAACTATGGCTACACCTTC. It is translated as CASSLGSTNYGYTF.

The chain carries TRBV18 and TRBJ2-7; D is uncertain. The V end lost 2 bases, the J end lost 3 bases, and 5 bases lay between the germline ends. CDR3 length: 12 residues. From germline, CDR1 is KGHSH and CDR2 LQKENI. CDR3 in amino acids: CASSPNNYEQYF. The CDR3 DNA reads as TGTGCCAGCTCACCAAATAACTACGAGCAGTACTTC.

This clone was detected only once. The chain employs TRBV27 and TRBJ1-2; tentative D call: TRBD1 (5 bases). Trimming stripped 3 bases from V and 2 bases from J, with 13 bases between. This CDR3 contains 15 residues. Germline lookup yields CDR1 MNHEY and CDR2 SMNVEV (reference sequence). The CDR3 DNA reads TGTGCCAGCAGTTTCGTGGGGGGACCAAACTATGGCTACACCTTC. This sequence encodes CASSFVGGPNYGYTF.

J is TRBJ2-7 and V is TRBV12-3 or TRBV12-4, with 8 bases that match TRBD1. There are 13 residues in the CDR3. The J segment lost 2 bases and the V segment lost 6 bases, leaving 3 bases of the junction unmatched. In nucleotides, the CDR3 is TGTGCCAGCAGAAAGGGACAGGCCTACGAGCAGTACTTC. It translates to CASRKGQAYEQYF.